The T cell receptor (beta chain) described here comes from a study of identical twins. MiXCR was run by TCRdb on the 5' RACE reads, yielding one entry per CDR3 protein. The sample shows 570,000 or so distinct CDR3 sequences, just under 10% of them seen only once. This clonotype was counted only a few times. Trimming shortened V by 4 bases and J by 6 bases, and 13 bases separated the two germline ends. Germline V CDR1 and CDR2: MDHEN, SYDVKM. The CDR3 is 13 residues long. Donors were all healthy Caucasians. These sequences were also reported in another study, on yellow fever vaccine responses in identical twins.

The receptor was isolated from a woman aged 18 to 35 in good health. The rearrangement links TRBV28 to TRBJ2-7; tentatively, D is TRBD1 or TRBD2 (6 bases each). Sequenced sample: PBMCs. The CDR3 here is CASSSLGGTEQYF. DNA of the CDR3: TGTGCCAGCAGTTCCTTGGGGGGCACCGAGCAGTACTTC.